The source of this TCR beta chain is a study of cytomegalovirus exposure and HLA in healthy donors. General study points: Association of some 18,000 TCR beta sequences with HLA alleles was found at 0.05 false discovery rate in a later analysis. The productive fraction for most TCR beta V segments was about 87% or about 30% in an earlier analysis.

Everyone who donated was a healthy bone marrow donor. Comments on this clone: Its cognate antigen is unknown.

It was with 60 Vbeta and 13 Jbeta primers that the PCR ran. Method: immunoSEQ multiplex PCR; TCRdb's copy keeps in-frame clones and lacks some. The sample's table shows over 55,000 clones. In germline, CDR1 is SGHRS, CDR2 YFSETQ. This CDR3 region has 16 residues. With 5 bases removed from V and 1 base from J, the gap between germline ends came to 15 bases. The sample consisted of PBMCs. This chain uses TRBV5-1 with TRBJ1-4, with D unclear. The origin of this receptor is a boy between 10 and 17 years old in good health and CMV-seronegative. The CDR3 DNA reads TGCGCCAGCAGTGGGCTTGCTACGAGAACTAATGAAAAACTGTTTTTT. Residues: CASSGLATRTNEKLFF.